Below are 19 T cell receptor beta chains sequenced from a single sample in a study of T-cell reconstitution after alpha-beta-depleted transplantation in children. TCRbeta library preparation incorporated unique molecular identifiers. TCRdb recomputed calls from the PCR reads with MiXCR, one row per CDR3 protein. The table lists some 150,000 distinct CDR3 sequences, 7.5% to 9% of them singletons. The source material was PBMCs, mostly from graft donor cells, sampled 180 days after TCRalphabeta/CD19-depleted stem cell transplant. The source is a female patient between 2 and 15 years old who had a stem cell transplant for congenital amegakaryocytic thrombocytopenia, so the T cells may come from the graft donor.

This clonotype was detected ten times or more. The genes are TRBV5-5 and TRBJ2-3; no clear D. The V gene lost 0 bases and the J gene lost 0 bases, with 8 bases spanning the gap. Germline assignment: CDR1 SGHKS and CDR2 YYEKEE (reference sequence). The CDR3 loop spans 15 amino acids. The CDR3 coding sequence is TGTGCCAGCAGCTTGGTGGCGGCTAGCACAGATACGCAGTATTTT. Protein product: CASSLVAASTDTQYF.

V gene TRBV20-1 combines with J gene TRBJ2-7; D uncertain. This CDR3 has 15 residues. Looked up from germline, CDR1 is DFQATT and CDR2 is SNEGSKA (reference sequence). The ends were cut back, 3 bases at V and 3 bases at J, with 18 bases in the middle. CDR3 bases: TGCAGTGCTAGGGGTCCAGGCCTTTCCCTCTACGAGCAGTACTTC. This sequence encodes CSARGPGLSLYEQYF.

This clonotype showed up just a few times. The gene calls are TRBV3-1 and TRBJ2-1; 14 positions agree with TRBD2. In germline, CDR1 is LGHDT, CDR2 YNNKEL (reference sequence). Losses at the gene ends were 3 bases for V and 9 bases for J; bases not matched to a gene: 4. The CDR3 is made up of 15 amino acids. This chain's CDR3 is CASSQGLAGAFEQFF. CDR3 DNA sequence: TGTGCCAGCAGCCAGGGACTAGCGGGGGCCTTTGAGCAGTTCTTC.

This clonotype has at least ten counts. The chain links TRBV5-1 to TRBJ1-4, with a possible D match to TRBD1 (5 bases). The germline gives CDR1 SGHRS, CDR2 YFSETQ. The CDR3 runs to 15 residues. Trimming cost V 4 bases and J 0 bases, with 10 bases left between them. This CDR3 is CASSGGTATNEKLFF. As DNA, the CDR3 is TGCGCCAGCAGCGGAGGGACTGCAACTAATGAAAAACTGTTTTTT.

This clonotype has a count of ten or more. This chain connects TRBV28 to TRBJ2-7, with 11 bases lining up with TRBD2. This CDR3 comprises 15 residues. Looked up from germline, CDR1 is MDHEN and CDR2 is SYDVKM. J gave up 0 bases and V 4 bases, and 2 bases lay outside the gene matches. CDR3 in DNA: TGTGCCAGCAGTTCTCTAGCGGGGGGCTCCTACGAGCAGTACTTC. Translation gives CASSSLAGGSYEQYF.

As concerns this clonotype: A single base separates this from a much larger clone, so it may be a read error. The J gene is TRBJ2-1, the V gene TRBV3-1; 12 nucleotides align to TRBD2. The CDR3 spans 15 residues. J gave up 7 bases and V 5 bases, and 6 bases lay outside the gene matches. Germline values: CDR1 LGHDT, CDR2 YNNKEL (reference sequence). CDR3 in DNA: TGTGCCAGCAGCAAGGGACTAGCGGGTATAAATGAGCAGTTCTTC. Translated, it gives CASSKGLAGINEQFF.

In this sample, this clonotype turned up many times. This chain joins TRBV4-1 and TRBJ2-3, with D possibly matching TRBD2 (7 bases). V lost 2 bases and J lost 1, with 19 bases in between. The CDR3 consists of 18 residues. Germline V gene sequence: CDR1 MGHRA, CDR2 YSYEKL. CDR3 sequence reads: CASSQSRGPPGGTDTQYF. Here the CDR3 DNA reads TGCGCCAGCAGCCAATCGCGGGGGCCCCCAGGGGGCACAGATACGCAGTATTTT.

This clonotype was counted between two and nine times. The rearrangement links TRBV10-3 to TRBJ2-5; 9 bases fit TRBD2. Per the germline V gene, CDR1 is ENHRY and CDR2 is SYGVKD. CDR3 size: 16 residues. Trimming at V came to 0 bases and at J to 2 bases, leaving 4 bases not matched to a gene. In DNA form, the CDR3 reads TGTGCCATCAGTGAGTCTCGGACTAGCGCTCAAGAGACCCAGTACTTC. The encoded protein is CAISESRTSAQETQYF.

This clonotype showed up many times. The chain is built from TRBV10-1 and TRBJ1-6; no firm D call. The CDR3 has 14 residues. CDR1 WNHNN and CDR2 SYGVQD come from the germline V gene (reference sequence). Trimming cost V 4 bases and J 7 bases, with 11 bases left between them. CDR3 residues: CASSVGQNNSPLHF. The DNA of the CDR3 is TGCGCCAGCAGTGTCGGCCAGAACAATTCACCCCTCCACTTT.

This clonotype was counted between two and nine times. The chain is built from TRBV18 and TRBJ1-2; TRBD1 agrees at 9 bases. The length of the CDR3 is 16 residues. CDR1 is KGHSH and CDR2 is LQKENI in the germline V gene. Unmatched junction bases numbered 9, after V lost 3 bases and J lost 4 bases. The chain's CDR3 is CASSPSRRDRVYGYTF. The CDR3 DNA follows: TGTGCCAGCTCACCGTCACGCCGGGACAGGGTCTATGGCTACACCTTC.

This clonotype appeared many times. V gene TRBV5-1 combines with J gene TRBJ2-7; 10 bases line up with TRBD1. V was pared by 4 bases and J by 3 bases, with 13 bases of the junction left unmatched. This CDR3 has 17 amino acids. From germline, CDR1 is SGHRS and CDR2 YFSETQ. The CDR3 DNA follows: TGCGCCAGCAGCGTGGGAGGGCCGGGACAGGGGAACTACGAGCAGTACTTC. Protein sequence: CASSVGGPGQGNYEQYF.

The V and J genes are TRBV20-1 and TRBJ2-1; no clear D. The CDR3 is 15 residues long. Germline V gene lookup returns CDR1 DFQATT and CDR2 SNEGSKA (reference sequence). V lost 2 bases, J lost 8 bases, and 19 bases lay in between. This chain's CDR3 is CSARPYADRQDEQFF. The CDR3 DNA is TGCAGTGCTAGACCCTACGCGGACCGCCAGGATGAGCAGTTCTTC.

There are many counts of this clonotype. This CDR3 reads CASSLAPGTEAFF. Written as DNA, the CDR3 is TGTGCCAGCAGCTTAGCGCCGGGCACTGAAGCTTTCTTT. This sequence joins TRBV7-9 and TRBJ1-1; D not resolved. V lost 0 bases and J 4 bases, leaving 6 bases between the germline ends. The germline V gene encodes CDR1 SEHNR and CDR2 FQNEAQ (reference sequence). The CDR3 is 13 amino acids.

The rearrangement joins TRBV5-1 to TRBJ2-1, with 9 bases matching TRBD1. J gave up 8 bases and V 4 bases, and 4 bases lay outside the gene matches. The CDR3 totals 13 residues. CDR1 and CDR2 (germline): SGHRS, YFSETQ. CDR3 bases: TGCGCCAGCAGCCCCAGGACAGGGGATGAGCAGTTCTTC. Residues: CASSPRTGDEQFF.

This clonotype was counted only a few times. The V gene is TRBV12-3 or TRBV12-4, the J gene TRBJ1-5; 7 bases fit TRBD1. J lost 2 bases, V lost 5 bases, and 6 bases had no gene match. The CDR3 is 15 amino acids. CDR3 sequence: CASSTRTGRNQPQHF. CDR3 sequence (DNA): TGTGCCAGCAGTACCAGGACAGGTCGCAATCAGCCCCAGCATTTT.

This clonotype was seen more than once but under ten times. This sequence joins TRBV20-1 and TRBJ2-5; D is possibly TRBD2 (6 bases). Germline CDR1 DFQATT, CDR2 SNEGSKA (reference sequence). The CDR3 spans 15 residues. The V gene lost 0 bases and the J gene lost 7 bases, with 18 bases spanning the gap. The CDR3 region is CSAREMGAGGVTQYF. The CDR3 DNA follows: TGCAGTGCTAGAGAGATGGGAGCGGGCGGAGTGACCCAGTACTTC.

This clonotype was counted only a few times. The CDR3 spells CASSEAGWAYEQYF. The CDR3 nucleotides are TGTGCCAGCAGTGAAGCGGGATGGGCCTACGAGCAGTACTTC. The rearrangement links TRBV2 to TRBJ2-7, with unresolved D. Germline V gives CDR1 SNHLY, CDR2 FYNNEI. Trimming removed 0 bases from V and 2 bases from J, with 8 bases in between. The CDR3 spans 14 residues.

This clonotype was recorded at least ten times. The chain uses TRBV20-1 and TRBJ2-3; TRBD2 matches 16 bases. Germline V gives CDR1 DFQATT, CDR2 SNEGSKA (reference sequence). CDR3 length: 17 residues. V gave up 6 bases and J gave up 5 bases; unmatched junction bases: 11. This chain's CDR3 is CSADSGTSGGEEDTQYF. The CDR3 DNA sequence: TGCAGTGCGGACTCCGGGACTAGCGGGGGGGAGGAAGATACGCAGTATTTT.

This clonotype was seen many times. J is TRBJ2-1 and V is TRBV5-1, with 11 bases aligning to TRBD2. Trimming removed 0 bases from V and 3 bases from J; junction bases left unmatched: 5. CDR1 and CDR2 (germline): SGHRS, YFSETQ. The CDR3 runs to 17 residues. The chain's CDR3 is CASSLESSGRNYNEQFF. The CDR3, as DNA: TGCGCCAGCAGCTTGGAATCTAGCGGGAGGAACTACAATGAGCAGTTCTTC.